This T cell receptor (beta chain) was recovered during a study of identifying expanded T cells in peripheral blood. Regarding the study as a whole: Variance in clone template counts between approximately two-week samples significantly increased with total template count across all healthy donors.

The protocol was immunoSEQ multiplex PCR, while the TCRdb copy is restricted to in-frame clones and leaves out a portion. Among 97,000 or so clones listed, about 87% were seen once. This clone was observed once. The antigen remains unidentified. V was clipped by 6 bases and J by 0 bases, with 12 bases between them. The V gene's germline CDR1 is MNHNS and CDR2 SASEGT. The CDR3 runs 15 residues. The sequence was obtained from a person aged 18 to 69 in good health. Material for sequencing was blood. The rearrangement links TRBV6-1 to TRBJ1-3; D perhaps matches TRBD1 (5 bases). CDR3 DNA sequence: TGTGCCAGCAGCCAGGGTTCCCACTCTGGAAACACCATATATTTT. Protein: CASSQGSHSGNTIYF.